This TCR beta chain was captured in a study of OX40 agonist ivuxolimab in advanced cancers. Study as a whole: Dose-escalation patients' cancers were hepatocellular carcinoma, melanoma, renal cell or head and neck cancer. Cohort: roughly 79% men, mean age approximately 60, aged about 20 to 79.

Autoimmune disease history or systemic immunosuppression meant exclusion. At cycle 4 day 1, cycle 7 day 1, and baseline, blood was sampled. Sequencing was performed with immunoSEQ multiplex PCR; in TCRdb, only in-frame clones are kept and a portion is missing. The sample includes over 60,000 clones, roughly nine tenths of them seen just once. The CDR3 runs to 14 residues. Germline CDR1 is SGHRS and CDR2 is YFSETQ. The V gene lost 4 bases and the J gene lost 2 bases, with 12 bases spanning the gap. The specimen comprised CD4+ or CD8+ T cells sorted from blood, sampled in a trial of the OX40 agonist ivuxolimab. The chain uses TRBV5-1 and TRBJ2-5; possibly TRBD2 for D (5 bases). The clonotype was recovered from an adult with an advanced solid tumor such as melanoma, head and neck, liver or kidney cancer. The CDR3 loop is CASSRPGYQETQYF. CDR3 coding DNA: TGCGCCAGCAGCCGTCCGGGGTATCAAGAGACCCAGTACTTC.